This record looks at one T cell receptor (beta chain) sequence and its context. These data belong to a study of blood T cell repertoires in COVID-19. As for the study in general: The United States, Italy and Spain provided the acute and convalescent COVID-19 samples. Nucleic acid was either cDNA or gDNA, and it came from T cells, B-cell-depleted T cells, or PBMCs.

The Seattle patients, enrolled during active infection, were followed longitudinally. The V end lost 10 bases, the J end lost 9 bases, and 22 bases lay between the germline ends. CDR1 and CDR2 (germline): SNHLY, FYNNEI. This CDR3 contains 14 residues. In the original processing: Reference gene primers were amplified, and this amplification served to estimate nucleated cell counts. Some clones are missing from TCRdb's copy, which holds only in-frame ones; the method was immunoSEQ multiplex PCR. V and J calls plus clone size are reproduced from that table; the DNA served to infer D and trimming. Of about 220,000 clones listed, about 86% are singletons.

This receptor was identified in a woman aged 45-60 years with COVID-19, enrolled during active disease. Sequences were obtained from peripheral blood. V usage is TRBV2 and J usage is TRBJ2-1; D is possibly TRBD2 (6 bases). The CDR3 DNA sequence: TGTGCCACGAGACCAGGGACTGGAAGGGGTGAGCAGTTCTTC. Translating gives CATRPGTGRGEQFF.